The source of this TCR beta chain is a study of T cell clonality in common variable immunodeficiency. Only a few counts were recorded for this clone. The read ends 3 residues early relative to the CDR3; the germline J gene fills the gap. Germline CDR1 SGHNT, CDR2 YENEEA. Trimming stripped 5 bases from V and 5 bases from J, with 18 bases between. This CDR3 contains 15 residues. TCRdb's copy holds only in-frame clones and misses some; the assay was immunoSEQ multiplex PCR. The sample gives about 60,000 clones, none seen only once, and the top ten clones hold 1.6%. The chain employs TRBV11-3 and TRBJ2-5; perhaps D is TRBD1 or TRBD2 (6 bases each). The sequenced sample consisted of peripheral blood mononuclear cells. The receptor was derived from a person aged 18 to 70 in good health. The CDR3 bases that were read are TGTGCCAGCAGCAACAAACAGGGAGGTGGGGAGACC. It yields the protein CASSNKQGGGET. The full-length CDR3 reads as CASSNKQGGGETQYF.